These 27 T cell receptor beta chains were sequenced from one sample in a study of T cell responses to AZD1222 COVID-19 vaccine. Repertoires were generated with immunoSEQ multiplex PCR, while TCRdb's copy carries only in-frame clones and drops some. Of 75,000 to 80,000 clones listed, about 90% are singletons. The starting material was peripheral blood, obtained 28 days after the second AZD1222 dose. These receptor sequences come from an adult who received the AZD1222 COVID-19 vaccine.

The gene calls are TRBV6-5 and TRBJ1-2; TRBD1 might be the D (6 bases). V lost 9 bases to trimming and J lost 0 bases, with 14 bases between them. Germline loops: CDR1 MNHEY, CDR2 SVGAGI. There are 14 residues in the CDR3. The CDR3 sequence is CASAGEPSNYGYTF. The DNA of the CDR3 is TGTGCCAGTGCAGGGGAACCCTCTAACTATGGCTACACCTTC.

The rearrangement uses TRBV30 and TRBJ1-2; D unclear. In germline, CDR1 is GTSNPN, CDR2 SVGIG (reference sequence). The CDR3 loop spans 13 amino acids. Trimming took off 0 bases at V and 4 bases at J, with 9 bases between the two ends. CDR3 nucleotides: TGTGCCTGGAGTGTTCGGGTAATCTATGGCTACACCTTC. Its protein product is CAWSVRVIYGYTF.

The V call is TRBV7-8, the J call TRBJ1-2; 8 bases are a match to TRBD1. Trimming removed 4 bases from V and 7 bases from J; junction bases left unmatched: 8. The CDR3 runs 14 residues. CDR1 and CDR2 from the germline V gene are SGHVS and FQNEAQ. DNA for the CDR3: TGTGCCAGCAGCTCCCCCGACAGGGGCCCTGGCTACACCTTC. It specifies CASSSPDRGPGYTF.

The CDR3 DNA sequence: TGTGCCAGCAGTGACCCACGGGGTGCCCTAGTGGAGCAGTACTTC. As protein: CASSDPRGALVEQYF. The chain recombines TRBV25-1 with TRBJ2-7; a weak D match, TRBD2 (5 bases). Germline assignment: CDR1 MGHDK and CDR2 SYGVNS. The CDR3 is 15 amino acids. Trimming left V 3 bases short and J 7 bases short, with 19 bases between.

The chain has TRBV18 and TRBJ1-6, with D hard to call. The CDR3 is 16 amino acids. Looked up from germline, CDR1 is KGHSH and CDR2 is LQKENI. With 3 bases removed from V and 5 bases from J, the gap between germline ends came to 14 bases. DNA of the CDR3: TGTGCCAGCTCACCCAACCCCCCCAGGAATAATTCACCCCTCCACTTT. It translates to CASSPNPPRNNSPLHF.

The chain combines TRBV4-1 with TRBJ1-2; D gene ambiguous. Germline-derived CDR1 and CDR2 are MGHRA and YSYEKL. This CDR3 spans 13 amino acids. V lost 4 bases and J 2 bases, leaving 8 bases between the germline ends. CDR3 sequence (DNA): TGCGCCAGCAGCCTGCAGGAGAACTATGGCTACACCTTC. It encodes CASSLQENYGYTF.

V and J are TRBV7-8 and TRBJ1-1, with a weak D call TRBD1 (6 bases). There are 15 residues in the CDR3. Trimming took 0 bases from V and 3 from J, leaving 11 bases between them. Germline V gene lookup returns CDR1 SGHVS and CDR2 FQNEAQ. The CDR3 DNA is TGTGCCAGCAGCTTAGCTGGGGGCGGTCACACTGAAGCTTTCTTT. As protein: CASSLAGGGHTEAFF.

The CDR3: CASSPTSGVIQETQYF. In DNA, the CDR3 is TGTGCCAGCAGTCCCACTAGCGGGGTGATCCAAGAGACCCAGTACTTC. The chain uses TRBV28 and TRBJ2-5, with TRBD2 matching 10 bases. This CDR3 has 16 amino acids. Germline V CDR1 and CDR2: MDHEN, SYDVKM. The ends lost 5 bases at V and 1 base at J; junction bases unmatched: 7.

This sequence joins TRBV30 and TRBJ2-7, with D perhaps TRBD1 or TRBD2 (5 bases each). The CDR3 loop spans 13 amino acids. V gave up 2 bases and J gave up 2 bases, with 10 bases separating them. CDR1 is GTSNPN, CDR2 SVGIG, per germline (reference sequence). In DNA, the CDR3 is TGTGCCTGGAGTCCCCCGGGACCCTACGAGCAGTACTTC. Encoded protein: CAWSPPGPYEQYF.

The chain carries TRBV7-2 and TRBJ1-1; no firm D call. Germline V lookup: CDR1 SGHTA, CDR2 FQGNSA. Trimming left V 2 bases short and J 5 bases short, with 9 bases between. The CDR3 covers 13 residues. CDR3: CASSLLKPTEAFF. The CDR3 DNA sequence: TGTGCCAGCAGCTTATTGAAGCCAACTGAAGCTTTCTTT.

This chain links TRBV18 with TRBJ2-7, with 10 bases lining up with TRBD1. With 3 bases clipped from V and 7 bases from J, the junction kept 9 bases outside the gene matches. Germline V lookup: CDR1 KGHSH, CDR2 LQKENI. The CDR3 covers 15 residues. The DNA of the CDR3 is TGTGCCAGCTCACCTGGGACAGGGGAACAAAATGAGCAGTACTTC. Protein product: CASSPGTGEQNEQYF.

The gene calls are TRBV5-4 and TRBJ2-7, with 8 positions matching TRBD1. The CDR3 runs to 15 residues. The germline V gene has CDR1 SGHNT and CDR2 YYREEE (reference sequence). V gave up 0 bases and J gave up 4 bases; unmatched junction bases: 6. Here the CDR3 DNA reads TGTGCCAGCAGCTTGGCGGCAGGGGGCTTGTACGAGCAGTACTTC. Translating it yields CASSLAAGGLYEQYF.

The chain employs TRBV28 and TRBJ1-2, with 9 bases aligning to TRBD1. Trimming removed 6 bases from V and 6 bases from J; junction bases left unmatched: 17. CDR1 and CDR2 from the germline V gene are MDHEN and SYDVKM. There are 17 residues in the CDR3. The CDR3 coding sequence is TGTGCCAGCAGCTCCCCTCCCGGGACAGGGCGAGTAGATGGCTACACCTTC. It is translated as CASSSPPGTGRVDGYTF.

This clone was observed once. The rearrangement uses TRBV6-2 or TRBV6-3 and TRBJ1-2; possibly TRBD1 for D (6 bases). Germline CDR1 and CDR2: MNHEY and SVGEGT. The V and J ends lost 2 bases and 4 bases respectively, with 11 bases between them. CDR3 size: 14 residues. CDR3 nucleotides: TGTGCCAGCAGTTACCAACGACAGGCCTATGGCTACACCTTC. It translates to CASSYQRQAYGYTF.

The chain joins TRBV9 to TRBJ2-1; maybe TRBD2 (7 bases). The CDR3 is made up of 16 amino acids. Trimming removed 4 bases at V and 0 bases at J, with 14 bases between. In germline, CDR1 is SGDLS, CDR2 YYNGEE. As DNA, the CDR3 is TGTGCCAGCAGCATTGGGGGGGCCAGCTCCTACAATGAGCAGTTCTTC. This gives the protein CASSIGGASSYNEQFF.

The gene calls are TRBV6-1 and TRBJ2-1, with D unresolved. Germline CDR1 is MNHNS and CDR2 is SASEGT. The CDR3 sequence is 15 residues long. Trimming left V 3 bases short and J 0 bases short, with 9 bases between. In DNA, the CDR3 is TGTGCCAGCAGTGAGGGCGGCAACTCCTACAATGAGCAGTTCTTC. Residues: CASSEGGNSYNEQFF.

In DNA, the CDR3 is TGCGCCAGCAGCCAAGATACGAGACAGGGATCCACTGAAGCTTTCTTT. Encoded protein: CASSQDTRQGSTEAFF. The rearrangement uses TRBV4-3 and TRBJ1-1; 7 nucleotides line up with TRBD1. Per the germline V gene, CDR1 is LGHNA and CDR2 is YSLEER. The trim removed 0 bases at V and 4 bases at J, leaving 8 bases unmatched. This CDR3 contains 16 residues.

The genes are TRBV4-3 and TRBJ1-2, with D unclear. Per the germline V gene, CDR1 is LGHNA and CDR2 is YSLEER. The CDR3 runs to 13 residues. V lost 0 bases and J lost 8, with 10 bases in between. Here the CDR3 reads CASSQDVGSGYTF. The CDR3, as DNA: TGCGCCAGCAGCCAAGATGTCGGGTCCGGCTACACCTTC.

This chain links TRBV12-3 or TRBV12-4 with TRBJ1-5, with D hard to call. The CDR3 totals 13 residues. Trimming took off 3 bases at V and 5 bases at J, with 8 bases between the two ends. Written as DNA, the CDR3 is TGTGCCAGCAGTTTCCGGATCGATCAGCCCCAGCATTTT. Its translation is CASSFRIDQPQHF.

The chain uses TRBV24-1 and TRBJ2-1, with 7 bases that match TRBD2. The germline V gene encodes CDR1 KGHDR and CDR2 SFDVKD. Losses at the gene ends were 5 bases for V and 8 bases for J; bases not matched to a gene: 5. The CDR3 totals 13 residues. The CDR3: CATSGTRTDEQFF. The CDR3 nucleotides are TGTGCCACCAGTGGGACTAGGACCGATGAGCAGTTCTTC.

The rearrangement links TRBV3-1 (or the pseudogene TRBV3-2) to TRBJ2-2; D is unclear. The CDR3 covers 17 residues. CDR1 is LGHDT, CDR2 YNNKEL, per germline (reference sequence). The ends were cut back, 0 bases at V and 1 base at J, with 12 bases in the middle. The CDR3 region has the DNA TGTGCCAGCAGCCAAGAACAAGCCTTGGGGAACACCGGGGAGCTGTTTTTT. Protein: CASSQEQALGNTGELFF.

V and J are TRBV7-6 and TRBJ2-7, with a possible D match to TRBD1 (6 bases). V was cut by 4 bases and J by 0 bases, with 28 bases left in between. Germline V gene sequence: CDR1 SGHVS, CDR2 FNYEAQ. This CDR3 has 20 residues. CDR3 DNA: TGTGCCAGCAGCTCTATTCGGACAGCCGGCCGATCGGGGAGCTCCTACGAGCAGTACTTC. This translates into CASSSIRTAGRSGSSYEQYF. The full variable domain, in which reference TRBV7-6 and TRBJ2-7 provide the parts outside the CDR3, is GAGVSQSPRYKVTKRGQDVALRCDPISGHVSLYWYRQALGQGPEFLTYFNYEAQQDKSGLPNDRFSAERPEGSISTLTIQRTEQRDSAMYRCASSSIRTAGRSGSSYEQYFGPGTRLTVT.

J is TRBJ2-5 and V is TRBV23-1; 10 bases match TRBD1. TRBV23-1 is given ORF status, its function remaining uncertain. The junction had 20 bases not matched to a gene; V was cut back by 7 bases and J by 6 bases. CDR3 length: 18 amino acids. The CDR3 protein is CASISGRPGQGLAKTQYF. The CDR3 nucleotides are TGCGCCAGCATCTCAGGGAGGCCGGGACAGGGGTTGGCGAAGACCCAGTACTTC.

The chain employs TRBV6-5 and TRBJ2-7; D perhaps matches TRBD1 (6 bases). Germline V gene data show CDR1 as MNHEY and CDR2 as SVGAGI. The CDR3 runs 13 residues. Trimming shortened V by 6 bases and J by 4 bases, and 13 bases separated the two germline ends. The CDR3 nucleotides read TGTGCCAGCAGAAATGGACAGCGTTACGAGCAGTACTTC. It yields the protein CASRNGQRYEQYF.

The CDR3 nucleotides are TGTGCCAGCAGCGTTGGACAGGGATCCTACAATGAGCAGTTCTTC. This translates into CASSVGQGSYNEQFF. This chain joins TRBV9 and TRBJ2-1; 8 bases fit TRBD1. Germline V gene sequence: CDR1 SGDLS, CDR2 YYNGEE. The CDR3 has 15 residues. V shed 2 bases, J shed 1 base, and the junction held 2 bases outside the gene matches.

The chain is built from TRBV4-1 and TRBJ2-3; TRBD1 matches at 8 bases. The CDR3 sequence is 15 residues long. V was clipped by 3 bases and J by 2 bases; unmatched bases: 4. Germline V gene data show CDR1 as MGHRA and CDR2 as YSYEKL. CDR3 coding DNA: TGCGCCAGCAGCCATAGGACAGGGAACACAGATACGCAGTATTTT. Its protein product is CASSHRTGNTDTQYF.

The rearrangement joins TRBV29-1 to TRBJ2-3, with D unclear. CDR1 and CDR2 from the germline V gene are SQVTM and ANQGSEA. The CDR3 extends over 10 amino acids. The V end was cut by 4 bases, the J end by 4 bases, with 3 bases between. In DNA form, the CDR3 reads TGCAGCGTTGTATCAGATACGCAGTATTTT. It yields the protein CSVVSDTQYF.